The 16 T cell receptor beta chains below all came from one sample that was sequenced in a study of blood T cell repertoires in COVID-19 (dated by TCRdb to the early 2020s). Library generation was performed with the immunoSEQ multiplex PCR assay. This immuneACCESS table, as held by TCRdb, lists in-frame sequences with V and J called but not all clones. Of the missing ones, under half trace to an unresolved V gene in checked studies; the others have no known cause. The sample records approximately 68,000 clones, roughly 80% of which are singletons. The biggest ten clones account for around 15% of the sample. Material for sequencing was peripheral blood. These receptors were collected from a man aged 80 or over with active COVID-19.

The chain carries TRBV9 and TRBJ1-6, with 9 bases identical to TRBD1. The CDR3 sequence is 16 residues long. The germline V gene encodes CDR1 SGDLS and CDR2 YYNGEE. Trimming at V came to 3 bases and at J to 9 bases, leaving 10 bases not matched to a gene. The CDR3 DNA follows: TGTGCCAGCAGCGAGGGACAGGGATTGTCAGGTTCACCCCTCCACTTT. Amino acid sequence: CASSEGQGLSGSPLHF.

DNA for the CDR3: TGTGCCAGCAGCTTGGACAGACAGGGGCCGAGCTCTGGGGCCAACGTCCTGACTTTC. Translating it yields CASSLDRQGPSSGANVLTF. This chain connects TRBV5-4 to TRBJ2-6; 8 bases are shared with TRBD1. Germline-derived CDR1 and CDR2 are SGHNT and YYREEE (reference sequence). The CDR3 is 19 residues long. The J segment lost 0 bases and the V segment lost 0 bases, leaving 8 bases of the junction unmatched.

This chain links TRBV6-2 or TRBV6-3 with TRBJ2-2, with TRBD1 identical over 9 bases. Trimming took 5 bases from V and 5 from J; bases not matched to a gene: 6. The CDR3 contains 15 residues. Germline CDR1 and CDR2: MNHEY and SVGEGT. The CDR3 DNA reads TGTGCCAGCAGTCAGACTGGACAGGGGACCGGGGAGCTGTTTTTT. It codes for CASSQTGQGTGELFF.

The chain uses TRBV4-1 and TRBJ1-1; D gene uncertain. There are 14 residues in the CDR3. Trimming pared 3 bases from V and 3 bases from J, leaving 11 bases between. Germline lookup yields CDR1 MGHRA and CDR2 YSYEKL. The CDR3 DNA reads TGCGCCAGCAGCCAGCCCTTCCGGTACACTGAAGCTTTCTTT. Its translation is CASSQPFRYTEAFF.

The chain joins TRBV12-5 to TRBJ2-7; 10 bases are a match to TRBD1. The CDR3 loop spans 16 amino acids. CDR1 LGHNT and CDR2 FRNRAP come from the germline V gene. J lost 0 bases, V lost 9 bases, and 11 bases had no gene match. CDR3 nucleotides: TGTGCTAGAACGGGATGGGGACAGGGGACCTCCTACGAGCAGTACTTC. Translating gives CARTGWGQGTSYEQYF.

The chain recombines TRBV7-3 with TRBJ2-5, with a possible D match to TRBD2 (7 bases). The CDR3 is made up of 15 amino acids. V dropped 5 bases and J dropped 2 bases, with 15 bases sitting between them. Germline V gives CDR1 SGHTA, CDR2 FQGTGA. The CDR3 loop reads CASSPLRGRQETQYF. CDR3 in DNA: TGTGCCAGCAGCCCCCTGCGGGGGCGACAAGAGACCCAGTACTTC.

Concerning this clone: One junction end does not reproduce the germline sequence, and a read error may be involved. This chain connects TRBV27 to TRBJ1-4; D gene uncertain. CDR1 is MNHEY, CDR2 SMNVEV, per germline (reference sequence). The CDR3 spans 12 residues. The DNA for the CDR3 is TGTGCCAGCGGTTTTTCGAACGGAAAACTGTTTTTT. Its translation is CASGFSNGKLFF.

On this clone: One end of the junction fails to match germline, which may point to a read error. V usage is TRBV2 and J usage is TRBJ2-7, with TRBD2 matching 13 bases. CDR1 SNHLY and CDR2 FYNNEI come from the germline V gene. The CDR3 has 13 residues. Here the CDR3 DNA reads TGTGCCAGCAGTGATGGACTAGCGGGAGTGGGGTGCTTC. It encodes CASSDGLAGVGCF.

The CDR3 nucleotides read TGTGCCAGCAGTGATCCGGGACAGGGGCATAATGAGCAGTTCTTC. It is translated as CASSDPGQGHNEQFF. This chain connects TRBV6-1 to TRBJ2-1; 10 nucleotides align to TRBD1. The CDR3 runs to 15 residues. The V gene's germline CDR1 is MNHNS and CDR2 SASEGT. V gave up 3 bases and J gave up 7 bases; unmatched junction bases: 6.

The V and J genes are TRBV28 and TRBJ2-2; the D gene is possibly TRBD1 (5 bases). CDR1 and CDR2 from the germline V gene are MDHEN and SYDVKM. V lost 6 bases and J lost 6, with 14 bases in between. This CDR3 comprises 14 residues. Here the CDR3 DNA reads TGTGCCAGCAGGACAGTAAGGAGTGCCGGGGAGCTGTTTTTT. This translates into CASRTVRSAGELFF.

This clone was seen only a few times. Other DNA sequences of this sample code for an identical CDR3. This chain uses TRBV7-8 with TRBJ1-2; 8 bases match TRBD1. This CDR3 spans 15 amino acids. After removal of 4 bases from V and 5 bases from J, the junction contained 9 bases not matched to a gene. The germline CDR1 and CDR2 sequences are SGHVS and FQNEAQ. Here the CDR3 reads CASSSTDRGGYGYTF. The CDR3 DNA sequence: TGTGCCAGCAGCTCGACCGACAGGGGTGGATATGGCTACACCTTC.

The genes are TRBV18 and TRBJ2-1; 7 bases agree with TRBD1. The CDR3 consists of 17 residues. The V segment lost 4 bases and the J segment 2 bases; nucleotides outside the gene matches: 11. From germline, CDR1 is KGHSH and CDR2 LQKENI. CDR3 DNA: TGTGCCAGCTCACGGGCATCTCGGGACAGTACCTACAATGAGCAGTTCTTC. Translated: CASSRASRDSTYNEQFF.

This clone was recorded only once. The V call is TRBV7-2, the J call TRBJ2-7; no definite D call. CDR1 SGHTA and CDR2 FQGNSA come from the germline V gene. V lost 4 bases and J 3 bases, leaving 10 bases between the germline ends. The CDR3 is 13 residues long. CDR3 DNA sequence: TGTGCCAGCAGCTCAGACATTTACTACGAGCAGTACTTC. This sequence encodes CASSSDIYYEQYF.

This clone was recorded only once. The rearrangement links TRBV7-9 to TRBJ1-4; unclear D gene. The V gene lost 4 bases and the J gene lost 7 bases, with 13 bases spanning the gap. Germline V gives CDR1 SEHNR, CDR2 FQNEAQ (reference sequence). This CDR3 is 14 amino acids long. CDR3 amino acids: CASSSGDTGEKLFF. DNA of the CDR3: TGTGCCAGCAGCTCGGGAGATACCGGTGAAAAACTGTTTTTT.

The chain joins TRBV5-8 to TRBJ1-5; D remains ambiguous. This CDR3 is 14 amino acids long. The germline V and J ends were trimmed by 4 bases and 4 bases, with 12 bases remaining between them. CDR1 and CDR2 from the germline V gene are SGHTS and YDEGEE. CDR3 loop: CASSTPGLNQPQHF. CDR3 nucleotide sequence: TGTGCCAGCAGCACCCCGGGATTAAATCAGCCCCAGCATTTT.

The chain links TRBV3-1 (or the pseudogene TRBV3-2) to TRBJ1-2; the D gene is possibly TRBD1 (6 bases). V shed 0 bases and J shed 7 bases, with 12 bases lying between them. The CDR3 is 14 residues long. CDR1 is LGHDT, CDR2 YNNKEL, per germline (reference sequence). The CDR3 nucleotides read TGTGCCAGCAGCCAAGAGACCTACAGGGCTGGCTACACCTTC. Amino acids: CASSQETYRAGYTF.